What follows are 31 T cell receptor beta chains derived from one specimen sequenced in a study of shared T cell receptors in the human thymus. Measured with immunoSEQ multiplex PCR; TCRdb has only the in-frame clones, and not every one. Seen here are approximately 760,000 clones, approximately 83% observed once, and the top ten hold about 0.011%. The same data also contributed to another study, on human thymus T cells.

The sequencing input was thymocytes. These receptor sequences come from a girl less than two years old with a congenital heart defect.

V is TRBV27 and J is TRBJ1-1; possibly TRBD1 for D (6 bases). Germline V gene data show CDR1 as MNHEY and CDR2 as SMNVEV (reference sequence). This CDR3 region has 19 residues. V lost 1 base and J lost 1, with 22 bases in between. CDR3 nucleotides: TGTGCCAGCAGTTTATATACCACCCTCTTTCAGGGGCCGAACACTGAAGCTTTCTTT. Translated, it gives CASSLYTTLFQGPNTEAFF.

The gene calls are TRBV6-1 and TRBJ1-3; D is ambiguous. Germline V gene sequence: CDR1 MNHNS, CDR2 SASEGT. CDR3 length equals 15 residues. V was trimmed by 6 bases and J by 0 bases, leaving 12 bases between them. In DNA, the CDR3 is TGTGCCAGCAGGGAGCTACGGGTCTCTGGAAACACCATATATTTT. It yields the protein CASRELRVSGNTIYF.

The chain couples TRBV2 to TRBJ2-3; D perhaps matches TRBD2 (5 bases). The ends were cut back, 9 bases at V and 1 base at J, with 8 bases in the middle. CDR3 size: 12 residues. Germline V lookup: CDR1 SNHLY, CDR2 FYNNEI. The CDR3 spells CASIGGTDTQYF. In DNA form, the CDR3 reads TGTGCCAGTATCGGGGGCACAGATACGCAGTATTTT.

This clone was recorded a few times. The chain joins TRBV5-4 to TRBJ2-3; 13 positions agree with TRBD2. This CDR3 is 17 amino acids long. V gave up 1 base and J gave up 5 bases; unmatched junction bases: 7. From germline, CDR1 is SGHNT and CDR2 YYREEE (reference sequence). CDR3 sequence: CASSLTCRTSGGDTQYF. As DNA, the CDR3 is TGTGCCAGCAGCTTGACTTGTCGGACTAGCGGGGGAGATACGCAGTATTTT. The full variable domain, with the rest looked up from reference TRBV5-4 and TRBJ2-3, is ETGVTQSPTHLIKTRGQQVTLRCSSQSGHNTVSWYQQALGQGPQFIFQYYREEENGRGNFPPRFSGLQFPNYSSELNVNALELDDSALYLCASSLTCRTSGGDTQYFGPGTRLTVL.

The gene calls are TRBV30 and TRBJ2-5, with 7 nucleotides matching TRBD1. The ends lost 0 bases at V and 2 bases at J; junction bases unmatched: 0. Germline CDR1 reads GTSNPN; CDR2 reads SVGIG (reference sequence). The CDR3 runs 13 residues. CDR3 amino acids: CAWSVTGQETQYF. For the CDR3, the DNA is TGTGCCTGGAGTGTGACAGGGCAAGAGACCCAGTACTTC.

The CDR3 reads CASSFGNGGVSKNIQYF. The CDR3 region has the DNA TGTGCCAGCAGCTTCGGGAACGGGGGGGTCTCCAAAAACATTCAGTACTTC. The chain is built from TRBV5-5 and TRBJ2-4, with 8 positions matching TRBD2. V was pared by 2 bases and J by 2 bases, with 9 bases of the junction left unmatched. Germline lookup yields CDR1 SGHKS and CDR2 YYEKEE (reference sequence). The CDR3 length is 17 residues. The complete variable domain, with remaining parts taken from reference TRBV5-5 and TRBJ2-4, reads DAGVTQSPTHLIKTRGQQVTLRCSPISGHKSVSWYQQVLGQGPQFIFQYYEKEERGRGNFPDRFSARQFPNYSSELNVNALLLGDSALYLCASSFGNGGVSKNIQYFGAGTRLSVL.

The V and J genes are TRBV7-6 and TRBJ2-5; D is perhaps TRBD1 (6 bases). Trimming pared 4 bases from V and 4 bases from J, leaving 16 bases between. The CDR3 runs 15 residues. Germline V lookup: CDR1 SGHVS, CDR2 FNYEAQ. The CDR3 here is CASSYIPRGGETQYF. Written as DNA, the CDR3 is TGTGCCAGCAGCTACATCCCCAGGGGCGGAGAGACCCAGTACTTC.

Here the CDR3 reads CASSERQASQSEKLFF. The CDR3 DNA reads TGTGCCAGCAGCGAGCGACAGGCCTCCCAATCCGAAAAACTGTTTTTT. The rearrangement uses TRBV7-9 and TRBJ1-4; perhaps TRBD1 as D (6 bases). The V and J ends lost 5 bases and 8 bases respectively, with 21 bases between them. The CDR3 length is 16 residues. Germline loops: CDR1 SEHNR, CDR2 FQNEAQ (reference sequence).

The chain is built from TRBV30 and TRBJ1-4; D gene uncertain. This CDR3 contains 13 residues. The germline V gene encodes CDR1 GTSNPN and CDR2 SVGIG (reference sequence). Trimming removed 3 bases from V and 10 bases from J, with 15 bases in between. The CDR3 nucleotides read TGTGCCTGGAGCCCTGGATGGCGGGGAAAACTGTTTTTT. Its translation: CAWSPGWRGKLFF. The full variable domain, rest sourced from reference TRBV30 and TRBJ1-4, is SQTIHQWPATLVQPVGSPLSLECTVEGTSNPNLYWYRQAAGRGLQLLFYSVGIGQISSEVPQNLSASRPQDRQFILSSKKLLLSDSGFYLCAWSPGWRGKLFFGSGTQLSVL.

This clone was found a few times. The genes are TRBV14 and TRBJ1-1; 8 bases align to TRBD1. The V segment lost 4 bases and the J segment 0 bases; nucleotides outside the gene matches: 16. The CDR3 loop spans 19 amino acids. Germline CDR1 reads SGHDN; CDR2 reads FVKESK. The CDR3 sequence: CASSRRGRQGSIMNTEAFF. In nucleotides, the CDR3 is TGTGCCAGCAGCCGACGAGGGAGACAGGGGAGCATTATGAACACTGAAGCTTTCTTT.

The chain has TRBV30 and TRBJ1-1; a weak D match, TRBD1 (5 bases). Between the trimmed V and J ends, which lost 0 bases and 4 bases, there was a span of 9 bases. The germline V gene has CDR1 GTSNPN and CDR2 SVGIG (reference sequence). There are 13 residues in the CDR3. The CDR3 region is CAWSVVGGTEAFF. CDR3 in DNA: TGTGCCTGGAGTGTCGTGGGGGGCACTGAAGCTTTCTTT.

V is TRBV7-2 and J is TRBJ2-3; the D gene is possibly TRBD1 (6 bases). Trimming shortened V by 5 bases and J by 0 bases, and 24 bases separated the two germline ends. This CDR3 has 19 amino acids. The germline CDR1 and CDR2 sequences are SGHTA and FQGNSA. The CDR3 nucleotides are TGTGCCAGCAGCGCCCCGAAGACAGGAAAACCTACTAGCACAGATACGCAGTATTTT. Translated: CASSAPKTGKPTSTDTQYF.

A single count supports this clone. This chain uses TRBV9 with TRBJ1-4; 10 positions agree with TRBD1. V lost 3 bases to trimming and J lost 6 bases; unmatched junction nucleotides: 5. Germline loops: CDR1 SGDLS, CDR2 YYNGEE. The CDR3 has 15 amino acids. CDR3 nucleotide sequence: TGTGCCAGCAGCGACGTCGGGACAGGGGATGAAAAACTGTTTTTT. Translated: CASSDVGTGDEKLFF. Based on the CDR3 plus reference TRBV9 and TRBJ1-4, the full variable domain is DSGVTQTPKHLITATGQRVTLRCSPRSGDLSVYWYQQSLDQGLQFLIQYYNGEERAKGNILERFSAQQFPDLHSELNLSSLELGDSALYFCASSDVGTGDEKLFFGSGTQLSVL.

The gene calls are TRBV7-8 and TRBJ1-1; 8 positions match TRBD1. The CDR3 is 19 amino acids. The trim removed 5 bases at V and 0 bases at J, leaving 17 bases unmatched. Germline loops: CDR1 SGHVS, CDR2 FQNEAQ. CDR3 bases: TGTGCCAGCAGCCCCAGGGGGCGCCGGATTTGGGGACTGAACACTGAAGCTTTCTTT. Protein: CASSPRGRRIWGLNTEAFF.

This chain links TRBV14 with TRBJ1-3, with D perhaps TRBD1 (6 bases). The CDR3 extends over 17 amino acids. Trimming took 0 bases from V and 3 from J, leaving 15 bases between them. CDR1 SGHDN and CDR2 FVKESK come from the germline V gene. The CDR3 DNA is TGTGCCAGCAGCCAAGAGGCGCTGGGGGCGTATGGAAACACCATATATTTT. Its protein product is CASSQEALGAYGNTIYF.

The chain employs TRBV19 and TRBJ1-2; possible D gene TRBD1, 6 bases. Trimming stripped 3 bases from V and 0 bases from J, with 26 bases between. CDR1 is LNHDA, CDR2 SQIVND, per germline (reference sequence). The CDR3 has 20 amino acids. The CDR3 region is CASSINKDVGAEQPNYGYTF. As DNA, the CDR3 is TGTGCCAGTAGTATCAATAAAGATGTGGGGGCCGAACAACCTAACTATGGCTACACCTTC.

This chain uses TRBV7-9 with TRBJ1-2, with 7 bases lining up with TRBD1. Germline assignment: CDR1 SEHNR and CDR2 FQNEAQ (reference sequence). This CDR3 is 15 amino acids long. V dropped 5 bases and J dropped 8; count of bases not matched to a gene: 14. The CDR3 DNA sequence: TGTGCCAGCAGCGCCCCCCCCGACAGGGTCGGGGGCTACACCTTC. Translating it yields CASSAPPDRVGGYTF.

The V call is TRBV19, the J call TRBJ1-1; 10 nucleotides agree with TRBD1. This CDR3 contains 12 residues. The V gene's germline CDR1 is LNHDA and CDR2 SQIVND (reference sequence). Trimming removed 10 bases from V and 4 bases from J; junction bases left unmatched: 3. CDR3: CATRTGGTEAFF. The CDR3 DNA follows: TGTGCCACCCGGACAGGGGGCACTGAAGCTTTCTTT. Using reference TRBV19 and TRBJ1-1 for the parts outside the CDR3, the full variable domain is DGGITQSPKYLFRKEGQNVTLSCEQNLNHDAMYWYRQDPGQGLRLIYYSQIVNDFQKGDIAEGYSVSREKKESFPLTVTSAQKNPTAFYLCATRTGGTEAFFGQGTRLTVV.

The chain employs TRBV4-3 and TRBJ2-3, with 12 bases that match TRBD2. The CDR3 is 18 residues long. Germline CDR1 reads LGHNA; CDR2 reads YSLEER. The ends lost 2 bases at V and 2 bases at J; junction bases unmatched: 8. CDR3 loop: CASSQRASGGADTDTQYF. The CDR3 bases are TGCGCCAGCAGCCAACGGGCTAGCGGGGGGGCCGACACAGATACGCAGTATTTT.

The rearrangement uses TRBV4-1 and TRBJ2-4; 7 bases agree with TRBD2. CDR3 size: 17 residues. Germline V gene lookup returns CDR1 MGHRA and CDR2 YSYEKL. V lost 1 base and J lost 5; bases outside the gene matches: 11. In DNA form, the CDR3 reads TGCGCCAGCAGCCAAGGGCAACACGCGACTAGCCAAAACATTCAGTACTTC. It yields the protein CASSQGQHATSQNIQYF.

The chain couples TRBV15 to TRBJ1-2; TRBD1 matches at 7 bases. V was pared by 0 bases and J by 0 bases, with 7 bases of the junction left unmatched. This CDR3 is 17 amino acids long. Per the germline V gene, CDR1 is LNHNV and CDR2 is YYDKDF (reference sequence). Here the CDR3 DNA reads TGTGCCACCAGCAGAGATCCGGACAGGCAACCTAACTATGGCTACACCTTC. The encoded protein is CATSRDPDRQPNYGYTF.

This clone was seen a single time. V is TRBV25-1 and J is TRBJ1-3; TRBD1 matches at 12 bases. Trimming cost V 4 bases and J 4 bases; bases outside gene matches: 5. This CDR3 region has 16 residues. Germline CDR1 reads MGHDK; CDR2 reads SYGVNS. The CDR3 nucleotides read TGTGCCAGCAGTGCCCTGGGACAGGGGGCGGGAAACACCATATATTTT. Its translation is CASSALGQGAGNTIYF.

About this clone itself: Other DNA sequences in the sample encode the same CDR3. The chain combines TRBV9 with TRBJ2-3; TRBD1 agrees at 8 bases. This CDR3 contains 14 residues. V dropped 0 bases and J dropped 4; count of bases not matched to a gene: 1. Germline CDR1 reads SGDLS; CDR2 reads YYNGEE. This chain's CDR3 is CASSVGQGPDTQYF. The CDR3 region has the DNA TGTGCCAGCAGCGTAGGACAGGGGCCAGATACGCAGTATTTT.

The V and J genes are TRBV16 and TRBJ1-2; 9 bases fit TRBD1. CDR3 size: 17 residues. CDR1 is KGHSY, CDR2 FQNENV, per germline. V shed 3 bases and J 9 bases; nucleotides not matched to a gene: 17. CDR3 sequence reads: CASSHPGQGRAANSYTF. CDR3 nucleotides: TGTGCCAGCAGCCACCCGGGACAGGGACGGGCGGCAAATAGCTACACCTTC.

The V and J genes are TRBV5-8 and TRBJ2-7; possible D gene TRBD2, 7 bases. The CDR3 extends over 16 amino acids. Germline assignment: CDR1 SGHTS and CDR2 YDEGEE. Trimming took off 6 bases at V and 3 bases at J, with 22 bases between the two ends. In DNA form, the CDR3 reads TGTGCCAGCATCATTATTTGGGGGGGGGCCGTCTACGAGCAGTACTTC. Amino acids: CASIIIWGGAVYEQYF.

This clone was detected once. This chain connects TRBV28 to TRBJ1-3; 10 bases fit TRBD1. CDR3 length equals 17 residues. J gave up 0 bases and V 5 bases, and 7 bases lay outside the gene matches. Germline values: CDR1 MDHEN, CDR2 SYDVKM. CDR3 coding DNA: TGTGCCAGCAGTACTCCGGGACAGGGGCTCTCTGGAAACACCATATATTTT. Amino acids: CASSTPGQGLSGNTIYF.

This rearrangement joins TRBV2 to TRBJ2-3; tentative D call: TRBD1 (7 bases). Germline-derived CDR1 and CDR2 are SNHLY and FYNNEI. The CDR3 sequence is 15 residues long. Trimming took 7 bases from V and 1 from J, leaving 15 bases between them. CDR3 loop: CASTLGGGGTDTQYF. CDR3 nucleotides: TGTGCCAGCACCTTAGGGGGCGGGGGCACAGATACGCAGTATTTT.

This rearrangement joins TRBV11-2 to TRBJ1-1; TRBD1 might be the D (5 bases). The V gene's germline CDR1 is SGHAT and CDR2 FQNNGV. The ends were cut back, 4 bases at V and 3 bases at J, with 18 bases in the middle. The CDR3 sequence is 16 residues long. CDR3 bases: TGTGCCAGCAGCTCAACCACCGGACCGGGGGACACTGAAGCTTTCTTT. It yields the protein CASSSTTGPGDTEAFF.

This chain uses TRBV5-1 with TRBJ2-3; D is ambiguous. There are 17 residues in the CDR3. Germline CDR1 reads SGHRS; CDR2 reads YFSETQ. With 0 bases removed from V and 0 bases from J, the gap between germline ends came to 14 bases. The CDR3, as DNA: TGCGCCAGCAGCTTGGCCGAGAACTCCTCTAGCACAGATACGCAGTATTTT. Encoded protein: CASSLAENSSSTDTQYF.

This chain links TRBV7-6 with TRBJ1-5; D gene uncertain. The CDR3 extends over 14 amino acids. Germline V gene data show CDR1 as SGHVS and CDR2 as FNYEAQ. V shed 5 bases and J shed 8 bases, with 16 bases lying between them. The CDR3 loop is CASSPDIHGEPQHF. Written as DNA, the CDR3 is TGTGCCAGCAGCCCAGACATCCACGGGGAGCCCCAGCATTTT.

The chain combines TRBV11-2 with TRBJ1-2; TRBD1 might be the D (5 bases). CDR1 is SGHAT and CDR2 is FQNNGV in the germline V gene. The length of the CDR3 is 13 residues. V lost 5 bases to trimming and J lost 5 bases, with 12 bases between them. The CDR3 here is CASSPGGGYGYTF. The CDR3, as DNA: TGTGCCAGCAGCCCCGGGGGGGGATATGGCTACACCTTC.